Each of the 14 T cell receptor beta chains below was sequenced from the same sample in a study of shared clonotypes between healthy human individuals. Generated by immunoSEQ multiplex PCR, the TCRdb table keeps only in-frame clones and is missing some. The sample yields about 480,000 clones, 75% to 80% seen once. Sample: PBMCs. The receptors originated from a woman aged 40 to 50 in good health. Some clones in this sample may be carry-over from other donors' samples.

The CDR3 spells CASRYRGRGTDTQYF. The CDR3, as DNA: TGTGCCAGCAGATATCGAGGGCGGGGCACAGATACGCAGTATTTT. The V and J genes are TRBV7-8 and TRBJ2-3, with D perhaps TRBD2 (5 bases). The CDR3 sequence is 15 residues long. The germline gives CDR1 SGHVS, CDR2 FQNEAQ. Trimming left V 6 bases short and J 1 base short, with 14 bases between.

The chain couples TRBV28 to TRBJ2-1; a possible D gene is TRBD2 (6 bases). The V gene lost 7 bases and the J gene lost 3 bases, with 13 bases spanning the gap. The CDR3 extends over 14 amino acids. Germline CDR1 reads MDHEN; CDR2 reads SYDVKM. The CDR3 nucleotides read TGTGCCAGCACTCCCCGGGGGAGCTACAATGAGCAGTTCTTC. Its translation is CASTPRGSYNEQFF.

The V and J genes are TRBV5-1 and TRBJ2-5; D remains ambiguous. Germline V gene lookup returns CDR1 SGHRS and CDR2 YFSETQ. With 0 bases removed from V and 5 bases from J, the gap between germline ends came to 14 bases. The CDR3 totals 15 residues. The CDR3 loop reads CASSLAGRLAETQYF. CDR3 sequence (DNA): TGCGCCAGCAGCTTGGCCGGCAGGTTGGCGGAGACCCAGTACTTC.

The rearrangement uses TRBV10-3 and TRBJ1-2; no clear D gene. Trimming left V 6 bases short and J 4 bases short, with 12 bases between. The CDR3 totals 13 residues. CDR1 is ENHRY, CDR2 SYGVKD, per germline. CDR3 sequence reads: CAISVDAIYGYTF. The CDR3 DNA reads as TGTGCCATCAGCGTGGACGCCATCTATGGCTACACCTTC.

This clone came up many times. The chain has TRBV7-8 and TRBJ1-5; D not resolved. Looked up from germline, CDR1 is SGHVS and CDR2 is FQNEAQ. Trimming cost V 1 base and J 3 bases, with 13 bases left between them. The length of the CDR3 is 16 residues. CDR3 region: CASSLGGGRDNQPQHF. CDR3 DNA: TGTGCCAGCAGCTTAGGTGGAGGGCGGGACAATCAGCCCCAGCATTTT.

On this clone: This likely stems from a read error, as it lies one base from a far larger clone. This chain connects TRBV5-4 to TRBJ2-5; D might be TRBD1 (5 bases). Germline V gene data show CDR1 as SGHNT and CDR2 as YYREEE (reference sequence). The V and J ends lost 2 bases and 1 base respectively, with 6 bases between them. CDR3 length equals 13 residues. The DNA for the CDR3 is TGTGCCAGCAGCTTAGACAGCCAAGAGACCCAGTACTTC. Translated: CASSLDSQETQYF. Combining the CDR3 with reference TRBV5-4 and TRBJ2-5 gives the whole variable domain ETGVTQSPTHLIKTRGQQVTLRCSSQSGHNTVSWYQQALGQGPQFIFQYYREEENGRGNFPPRFSGLQFPNYSSELNVNALELDDSALYLCASSLDSQETQYFGPGTRLLVL.

The chain recombines TRBV7-9 with TRBJ2-5, with D hard to call. The V gene's germline CDR1 is SEHNR and CDR2 FQNEAQ (reference sequence). This CDR3 has 12 residues. Trimming stripped 6 bases from V and 3 bases from J, with 8 bases between. CDR3 sequence (DNA): TGTGCCAGCAGGAGGACCGAAGAGACCCAGTACTTC. This codes for CASRRTEETQYF.

The chain links TRBV9 to TRBJ2-7; no clear D. Germline V gives CDR1 SGDLS, CDR2 YYNGEE. This CDR3 has 14 amino acids. Trimming removed 0 bases from V and 7 bases from J, with 14 bases in between. This CDR3 is CASSVGPNSWEQYF. The DNA for the CDR3 is TGTGCCAGCAGCGTAGGACCCAACTCTTGGGAGCAGTACTTC. Full variable domain (rest looked up from reference TRBV9 and TRBJ2-7): DSGVTQTPKHLITATGQRVTLRCSPRSGDLSVYWYQQSLDQGLQFLIQYYNGEERAKGNILERFSAQQFPDLHSELNLSSLELGDSALYFCASSVGPNSWEQYFGPGTRLTVT.

The V call is TRBV27, the J call TRBJ2-7; D unclear. Germline lookup yields CDR1 MNHEY and CDR2 SMNVEV (reference sequence). CDR3 length: 15 residues. Trimming shortened V by 2 bases and J by 2 bases, and 13 bases separated the two germline ends. The CDR3 coding sequence is TGTGCCAGCAGTTTAAGGGCGAAGCCCACCTACGAGCAGTACTTC. Translated: CASSLRAKPTYEQYF.

Points on this clone: An end of the junction does not agree with germline; a read error may underlie this. The rearrangement uses TRBV7-7 and TRBJ2-1, with 8 bases fitting TRBD2. Germline V CDR1 and CDR2: SSHAT, FNYEAQ (reference sequence). This CDR3 has 16 amino acids. For the CDR3, the DNA is TGTGCTAGCAGCCCTACCTCAGCGGGAGTTGGGAATGAGCAGTTCTTC. Protein: CASSPTSAGVGNEQFF.

The chain employs TRBV27 and TRBJ1-4, with D perhaps matching TRBD1 (6 bases). This CDR3 has 15 residues. V was clipped by 6 bases and J by 6 bases, with 17 bases between them. Germline CDR1 and CDR2: MNHEY and SMNVEV (reference sequence). Here the CDR3 reads CASSPLGGIYEKLFF. The CDR3 coding sequence is TGTGCCAGCAGCCCTTTGGGGGGCATTTATGAAAAACTGTTTTTT.

DNA of the CDR3: TGTGCCAGCAGCCCCGCCGGGACAGCTAGCAATCAGCCCCAGCATTTT. It codes for CASSPAGTASNQPQHF. The V and J genes are TRBV11-2 and TRBJ1-5; 7 bases line up with TRBD1. V lost 5 bases to trimming and J lost 0 bases; unmatched junction nucleotides: 7. The CDR3 loop spans 16 amino acids. CDR1 and CDR2 from the germline V gene are SGHAT and FQNNGV.

The rearrangement uses TRBV18 and TRBJ1-2; D not certain. Looked up from germline, CDR1 is KGHSH and CDR2 is LQKENI. The CDR3 is made up of 14 amino acids. Trimming cost V 2 bases and J 2 bases, with 9 bases left between them. CDR3 residues: CASSPLETNYGYTF. For the CDR3, the DNA is TGTGCCAGCTCACCATTGGAGACCAACTATGGCTACACCTTC. Together with reference TRBV18 and TRBJ1-2, the CDR3 gives the full variable domain: NAGVMQNPRHLVRRRGQEARLRCSPMKGHSHVYWYRQLPEEGLKFMVYLQKENIIDESGMPKERFSAEFPKEGPSILRIQQVVRGDSAAYFCASSPLETNYGYTFGSGTRLTVV.

This clone was counted ten times or more. The chain links TRBV5-1 to TRBJ2-3; TRBD1 might be the D (6 bases). V gave up 3 bases and J gave up 3 bases, with 20 bases separating them. The CDR3 loop spans 17 amino acids. Germline V gives CDR1 SGHRS, CDR2 YFSETQ. The CDR3 here is CASSSTGQIKRTDTQYF. The CDR3 bases are TGCGCCAGCAGCTCCACCGGACAGATAAAGAGGACAGATACGCAGTATTTT. The variable domain in full, completed from reference TRBV5-1 and TRBJ2-3, reads KAGVTQTPRYLIKTRGQQVTLSCSPISGHRSVSWYQQTPGQGLQFLFEYFSETQRNKGNFPGRFSGRQFSNSRSEMNVSTLELGDSALYLCASSSTGQIKRTDTQYFGPGTRLTVL.